This is a list of T cell receptor beta chains from one sample in a study of shared clonotypes between healthy human individuals. The repertoire was sequenced with immunoSEQ multiplex PCR; TCRdb's copy has only in-frame clones and lacks some. This sample has about 1 million clones, with about 70% found just once. The sample comprised memory CD4+ T cells sorted from blood. The receptor set was obtained from a man between 18 and 29 years old in good health. Each CDR3 is given with its conserved first and last residue. Each record gives: clone size, D gene, J gene, CDR3 length, V gene, CDR3 DNA, CDR3 protein. A D gene is named only where the DNA matches it firmly. Some rows have no size entry. The others give once, few or many, or a class for an expanded clone.

clone size: NA
D gene: NA
J gene: TRBJ1-2
CDR3 length: 15
V gene: TRBV15
CDR3 DNA: TGTGCCACCAGCACGCGGGGGCTGGGTAACTATGGCTACACCTTC
CDR3 protein: CATSTRGLGNYGYTF

clone size: NA
D gene: NA
J gene: TRBJ2-5
CDR3 length: 14
V gene: TRBV7-2
CDR3 DNA: TGTGCCAGCAGCTTAGCAGGGCTACAAGAGACCCAGTACTTC
CDR3 protein: CASSLAGLQETQYF

clone size: NA
D gene: TRBD1
J gene: TRBJ2-1
CDR3 length: 14
V gene: TRBV19
CDR3 DNA: TGTGCCAGTAGTAAATGGACAGGGTTCAATGAGCAGTTCTTC
CDR3 protein: CASSKWTGFNEQFF

clone size: NA
D gene: NA
J gene: TRBJ2-7
CDR3 length: 14
V gene: TRBV29-1
CDR3 DNA: TGCAGCGTTGGTATTGGAGGGGCCCTCGGGGAGCAGTACTTC
CDR3 protein: CSVGIGGALGEQYF

clone size: NA
D gene: NA
J gene: TRBJ2-7
CDR3 length: 14
V gene: TRBV5-6
CDR3 DNA: TGTGCCAGCAGCTTGTACCCGGGAGTAGGCGAGCAGTACTTC
CDR3 protein: CASSLYPGVGEQYF

clone size: NA
D gene: NA
J gene: TRBJ1-2
CDR3 length: 13
V gene: TRBV5-1
CDR3 DNA: TGCGCCAGCAGCTTGGCAGGGGATTATGGCTACACCTTC
CDR3 protein: CASSLAGDYGYTF

clone size: NA
D gene: TRBD2
J gene: TRBJ2-5
CDR3 length: 14
V gene: TRBV11-2
CDR3 DNA: TGTGCCAGCAGCTTGACTAGCGGGAGGGAAGCCCAGTACTTC
CDR3 protein: CASSLTSGREAQYF

clone size: NA
D gene: NA
J gene: TRBJ1-5
CDR3 length: 15
V gene: TRBV28
CDR3 DNA: TGTGCCAGCAGTGGAGGGGTTCTCAAGAATCAGCCCCAGCATTTT
CDR3 protein: CASSGGVLKNQPQHF

clone size: NA
D gene: NA
J gene: TRBJ1-3
CDR3 length: 12
V gene: TRBV2
CDR3 DNA: TGTGCCAGCACCATTTATCGAGACACCATATATTTT
CDR3 protein: CASTIYRDTIYF

clone size: NA
D gene: NA
J gene: TRBJ1-1
CDR3 length: 13
V gene: TRBV29-1
CDR3 DNA: TGCAGCGCCCAGGGACGGACTAACACTGAAGCTTTCTTT
CDR3 protein: CSAQGRTNTEAFF

clone size: NA
D gene: NA
J gene: TRBJ2-7
CDR3 length: 16
V gene: TRBV5-6
CDR3 DNA: TGTGCCAGCAGCCATATTAGTTTTCAGGGAACCTACGAGCAGTACTTC
CDR3 protein: CASSHISFQGTYEQYF

clone size: NA
D gene: NA
J gene: TRBJ2-7
CDR3 length: 15
V gene: TRBV5-1
CDR3 DNA: TGCGCCAGCAGCTGGGGAGTACAGGGTCCTTACGAGCAGTACTTC
CDR3 protein: CASSWGVQGPYEQYF

clone size: NA
D gene: NA
J gene: TRBJ1-4
CDR3 length: 14
V gene: TRBV6-1
CDR3 DNA: TGTGCCAGCAGTGTTCGGCAGCTTAATGAAAAACTGTTTTTT
CDR3 protein: CASSVRQLNEKLFF

clone size: NA
D gene: NA
J gene: TRBJ1-6
CDR3 length: 13
V gene: TRBV6-5
CDR3 DNA: TGTGCCAGCAGTAGAGACAGTAATTCACCCCTCCACTTT
CDR3 protein: CASSRDSNSPLHF

clone size: NA
D gene: NA
J gene: TRBJ1-3
CDR3 length: 14
V gene: TRBV30
CDR3 DNA: TGTGCCTGGAGTGTAGGCAGATCTGGAAACACCATATATTTT
CDR3 protein: CAWSVGRSGNTIYF

clone size: NA
D gene: TRBD1
J gene: TRBJ1-6
CDR3 length: 14
V gene: TRBV18
CDR3 DNA: TGTGCCAGCTCCCTGGACAGGGTTAGTTCACCCCTCCACTTT
CDR3 protein: CASSLDRVSSPLHF

clone size: once
D gene: NA
J gene: TRBJ2-3
CDR3 length: 15
V gene: TRBV25-1
CDR3 DNA: TGTGCCAGCAGTGAACCGGGGAGTTTGGTAGATACGCAGTATTTT
CDR3 protein: CASSEPGSLVDTQYF

clone size: NA
D gene: NA
J gene: TRBJ1-2
CDR3 length: 15
V gene: TRBV5-6
CDR3 DNA: TGTGCCAGCAGCTTAGTCGGAGGAGCTAACTATGGCTACACCTTC
CDR3 protein: CASSLVGGANYGYTF

clone size: few
D gene: TRBD1
J gene: TRBJ1-2
CDR3 length: 15
V gene: TRBV5-1
CDR3 DNA: TGCGCCAGCCGACGGGGCGGACAGGGGGACTATGGCTACACCTTC
CDR3 protein: CASRRGGQGDYGYTF

clone size: NA
D gene: NA
J gene: TRBJ1-6
CDR3 length: 15
V gene: TRBV5-1
CDR3 DNA: TGCGCCAGCAGCTTCCAGAGCTCCTATAATTCACCCCTCCACTTT
CDR3 protein: CASSFQSSYNSPLHF

clone size: few
D gene: TRBD1
J gene: TRBJ1-1
CDR3 length: 15
V gene: TRBV6-1
CDR3 DNA: TGTGCCAGCACCCCTCGGACAGGGCCGAACACTGAAGCTTTCTTT
CDR3 protein: CASTPRTGPNTEAFF

clone size: many
D gene: TRBD2
J gene: TRBJ2-3
CDR3 length: 15
V gene: TRBV6-1
CDR3 DNA: TGTGCCAGCAGTGAACTAGCGGGGGGGCCAGATACGCAGTATTTT
CDR3 protein: CASSELAGGPDTQYF

clone size: NA
D gene: NA
J gene: TRBJ1-3
CDR3 length: 16
V gene: TRBV30
CDR3 DNA: TGTGCCTGGACTCAAACACCCAGGGGAGCTGGAAACACCATATATTTT
CDR3 protein: CAWTQTPRGAGNTIYF

clone size: NA
D gene: TRBD1
J gene: TRBJ1-2
CDR3 length: 15
V gene: TRBV5-1
CDR3 DNA: TGCGCCAGCAGCTCCTCACCGGGACAGTCATATGGCTACACCTTC
CDR3 protein: CASSSSPGQSYGYTF

clone size: NA
D gene: NA
J gene: TRBJ2-7
CDR3 length: 13
V gene: TRBV6-5
CDR3 DNA: TGTGCCAGCAGTTATCTGGGTGGCAACGAGCAGTACTTC
CDR3 protein: CASSYLGGNEQYF

clone size: NA
D gene: NA
J gene: TRBJ1-1
CDR3 length: 14
V gene: TRBV21-1
CDR3 DNA: TGTGCCAGCAGCAAAGAGCCGCGGGGCACTGAAGCTTTCTTT
CDR3 protein: CASSKEPRGTEAFF

clone size: NA
D gene: NA
J gene: TRBJ2-5
CDR3 length: 13
V gene: TRBV4-1
CDR3 DNA: TGCGCCAGCAGCCAATGGAGGGAGGAGACCCAGTACTTC
CDR3 protein: CASSQWREETQYF

clone size: NA
D gene: TRBD1
J gene: TRBJ1-2
CDR3 length: 16
V gene: TRBV7-2
CDR3 DNA: TGTGCCAGCAGCTCCATCGACAGGGCAGCCAACTATGGCTACACCTTC
CDR3 protein: CASSSIDRAANYGYTF

clone size: NA
D gene: NA
J gene: TRBJ1-2
CDR3 length: 15
V gene: TRBV5-1
CDR3 DNA: TGCGCCAGCAGCCTGCAAGACAGCACTGCCTATGGCTACACCTTC
CDR3 protein: CASSLQDSTAYGYTF

clone size: NA
D gene: NA
J gene: TRBJ1-4
CDR3 length: 13
V gene: TRBV27
CDR3 DNA: TGTGCCAGCAGTTTAATCTATAATGAAAAACTGTTTTTT
CDR3 protein: CASSLIYNEKLFF

clone size: few
D gene: TRBD1
J gene: TRBJ1-6
CDR3 length: 15
V gene: TRBV6-6
CDR3 DNA: TGTGCCAGCAGGGGCCGGGACAGGGGTAATTCACCCCTCCACTTT
CDR3 protein: CASRGRDRGNSPLHF

clone size: NA
D gene: NA
J gene: TRBJ2-2
CDR3 length: 13
V gene: TRBV7-2
CDR3 DNA: TGTGCCAGCAGCTTACGGGGCGGCGGGGAGCTGTTTTTT
CDR3 protein: CASSLRGGGELFF

clone size: NA
D gene: NA
J gene: TRBJ2-7
CDR3 length: 17
V gene: TRBV2
CDR3 DNA: TGTGCCAGCAGTGAACGGGCGAGAGGGTGGGGGACCTACGAGCAGTACTTC
CDR3 protein: CASSERARGWGTYEQYF

clone size: once
D gene: NA
J gene: TRBJ2-5
CDR3 length: 12
V gene: TRBV5-4
CDR3 DNA: TGTGCCAGCAGCCGAGACAGGGAGACCCAGTACTTC
CDR3 protein: CASSRDRETQYF

clone size: NA
D gene: NA
J gene: TRBJ1-5
CDR3 length: 17
V gene: TRBV4-3
CDR3 DNA: TGCGCCAGCAGCCAAGATGTGACCGTTTCAAGCAATCAGCCCCAGCATTTT
CDR3 protein: CASSQDVTVSSNQPQHF

clone size: NA
D gene: TRBD1
J gene: TRBJ1-2
CDR3 length: 14
V gene: TRBV18
CDR3 DNA: TGTGCCAGCTCTGATGACAGGGCTAACTATGGCTACACCTTC
CDR3 protein: CASSDDRANYGYTF

clone size: NA
D gene: TRBD1
J gene: TRBJ1-4
CDR3 length: 15
V gene: TRBV10-3
CDR3 DNA: TGTGCCATCAGCATCGACAGGGTGGCTAATGAAAAACTGTTTTTT
CDR3 protein: CAISIDRVANEKLFF

clone size: NA
D gene: NA
J gene: TRBJ2-7
CDR3 length: 15
V gene: TRBV11-2
CDR3 DNA: TGTGCCAGCAGCACACTGACGCTCTCCTCCAACGAGCAGTACTTC
CDR3 protein: CASSTLTLSSNEQYF

clone size: NA
D gene: NA
J gene: TRBJ2-5
CDR3 length: 13
V gene: TRBV5-1
CDR3 DNA: TGCGCCAGCAGCTTCTTGCCGGGGGAGACCCAGTACTTC
CDR3 protein: CASSFLPGETQYF

clone size: NA
D gene: NA
J gene: TRBJ1-3
CDR3 length: 17
V gene: TRBV7-6
CDR3 DNA: TGTGCCAGCAGCTTAGAGGGAAGGCAGTTCTCTGGAAACACCATATATTTT
CDR3 protein: CASSLEGRQFSGNTIYF

clone size: NA
D gene: NA
J gene: TRBJ1-3
CDR3 length: 15
V gene: TRBV7-2
CDR3 DNA: TGTGCCAGCAGCTTAGGTCCGGGATCAGGAAACACCATATATTTT
CDR3 protein: CASSLGPGSGNTIYF

clone size: once
D gene: TRBD1
J gene: TRBJ1-3
CDR3 length: 15
V gene: TRBV10-1
CDR3 DNA: TGCGCCAGCAGTGGACATGGACAGGGGGCTACAGCCATATATTTT
CDR3 protein: CASSGHGQGATAIYF

clone size: NA
D gene: TRBD1
J gene: TRBJ1-1
CDR3 length: 14
V gene: TRBV11-3
CDR3 DNA: TGTGCCAGCAGCCCCCAGGGGGGAAATACTGAAGCTTTCTTT
CDR3 protein: CASSPQGGNTEAFF

clone size: NA
D gene: TRBD1
J gene: TRBJ1-5
CDR3 length: 13
V gene: TRBV30
CDR3 DNA: TGTGCCTGGACGGGACAGGATAATCAGCCCCAGCATTTT
CDR3 protein: CAWTGQDNQPQHF

clone size: NA
D gene: NA
J gene: TRBJ1-4
CDR3 length: 14
V gene: TRBV7-9
CDR3 DNA: TGTGCCAGCAGCTCGACAGGCCTAATTGGAAAACTGTTTTTT
CDR3 protein: CASSSTGLIGKLFF

clone size: once
D gene: NA
J gene: TRBJ2-2
CDR3 length: 14
V gene: TRBV19
CDR3 DNA: TGTGCCAGTAGCCGGGAAATTAGGCCCGGGGAGCTGTTTTTT
CDR3 protein: CASSREIRPGELFF

clone size: NA
D gene: TRBD1
J gene: TRBJ2-5
CDR3 length: 13
V gene: TRBV6-1
CDR3 DNA: TGTGCCAGCAGTGGCGGACAGGAAGAGACCCAGTACTTC
CDR3 protein: CASSGGQEETQYF

clone size: NA
D gene: TRBD1
J gene: TRBJ2-1
CDR3 length: 15
V gene: TRBV7-6
CDR3 DNA: TGTGCCAGCAGCTCTTCAGGGGGCGCGTTAGATGAGCAGTTCTTC
CDR3 protein: CASSSSGGALDEQFF

clone size: NA
D gene: TRBD1
J gene: TRBJ1-2
CDR3 length: 14
V gene: TRBV18
CDR3 DNA: TGTGCCAGCTCACCTGGACAGGGCCTCGGGGGCTACACCTTC
CDR3 protein: CASSPGQGLGGYTF

clone size: NA
D gene: TRBD1
J gene: TRBJ1-5
CDR3 length: 15
V gene: TRBV30
CDR3 DNA: TGTGCCTGGGGACAGGGAGGAGAGACGAATCAGCCCCAGCATTTT
CDR3 protein: CAWGQGGETNQPQHF

clone size: few
D gene: TRBD2
J gene: TRBJ2-1
CDR3 length: 17
V gene: TRBV5-6
CDR3 DNA: TGTGCCAGCAGCCCGTCTAGCGGGAGGGCCTCAGGAAATGAGCAGTTCTTC
CDR3 protein: CASSPSSGRASGNEQFF

clone size: NA
D gene: TRBD2
J gene: TRBJ2-2
CDR3 length: 18
V gene: TRBV5-1
CDR3 DNA: TGCGCCAGCAGCCCGGGGGCCCTAGCGGGATCGAACACCGGGGAGCTGTTTTTT
CDR3 protein: CASSPGALAGSNTGELFF

clone size: NA
D gene: NA
J gene: TRBJ1-5
CDR3 length: 12
V gene: TRBV28
CDR3 DNA: TGTGCCAGCAGTGTCGGACCTCAGCCCCAGCATTTT
CDR3 protein: CASSVGPQPQHF

clone size: NA
D gene: NA
J gene: TRBJ2-2
CDR3 length: 15
V gene: TRBV30
CDR3 DNA: TGTGCCTGGAGTGCTGGAACACTGGACACCGGGGAGCTGTTTTTT
CDR3 protein: CAWSAGTLDTGELFF